The next 13 T cell receptor beta chains were all read from a single sample in a study of vaccination and CD4 T cells after COVID-19. Treatment defined: roughly 11-day PBMC culture with coronavirus spike peptide pools or control peptides (ViraFEST assay). An Oncomine TCR Beta short-read assay was used to sequence the DNA from cultured CD4+ T cells. In TCRdb, the PCR reads were re-called with MiXCR into one record per CDR3 protein. The repertoire has 15,000 or so distinct CDR3 sequences, 60% of them found once; the top ten carry over 9.5%. Antigens for these TCRs are unknown. The sample comprised CD4+ T cells from blood, cultured in vitro. The receptor set was obtained from a human donor who had recovered from COVID-19.

On this clonotype: Compared with germline, one end of the junction differs, possibly owing to a read error. The rearrangement links TRBV27 to TRBJ2-7; TRBD2 is a possible D gene (7 bases). Germline V gene sequence: CDR1 MNHEY, CDR2 SMNVEV (reference sequence). The CDR3 loop spans 14 amino acids. CDR3 DNA sequence: TGTGCCAGCAGTGTATCCCCGGGGGGCGAAGGGCAGTACTTC. Translated, it gives CASSVSPGGEGQYF.

V and J are TRBV20-1 and TRBJ2-7; tentative D call: TRBD2 (5 bases). The CDR3 extends over 14 amino acids. Germline V gene data show CDR1 as DFQATT and CDR2 as SNEGSKA (reference sequence). V was cut by 5 bases and J by 3 bases, with 17 bases left in between. The CDR3, as DNA: TGCAGTGCTGTGGGTGGGTTGGGGAGCTACGAGCAGTACTTC. Translation gives CSAVGGLGSYEQYF.

The genes are TRBV2 and TRBJ2-1; 9 nucleotides agree with TRBD2. Germline loops: CDR1 SNHLY, CDR2 FYNNEI. The CDR3 length is 14 residues. J was trimmed by 6 bases and V by 4 bases; bases with no gene match: 4. The CDR3: CASSGLAAGNEQFF. The CDR3 bases are TGTGCCAGCAGTGGACTAGCGGCCGGCAATGAGCAGTTCTTC. The whole variable domain, filled in from reference TRBV2 and TRBJ2-1, reads EPEVTQTPSHQVTQMGQEVILRCVPISNHLYFYWYRQILGQKVEFLVSFYNNEISEKSEIFDDQFSVERPDGSNFTLKIRSTKLEDSAMYFCASSGLAAGNEQFFGPGTRLTVL.

The chain employs TRBV20-1 and TRBJ2-5, with a possible D match to TRBD2 (5 bases). There are 15 residues in the CDR3. Per the germline V gene, CDR1 is DFQATT and CDR2 is SNEGSKA (reference sequence). V was trimmed by 0 bases and J by 7 bases, leaving 18 bases between them. The CDR3 nucleotides are TGCAGTGCTAGAGATACGAGCATCACCGCGGGGACCCAGTACTTC. This encodes CSARDTSITAGTQYF.

The V gene is TRBV10-1, the J gene TRBJ2-1; 12 bases fit TRBD2. The V gene's germline CDR1 is WNHNN and CDR2 SYGVQD (reference sequence). Trimming at V came to 0 bases and at J to 1 base, leaving 1 base not matched to a gene. CDR3 length: 17 residues. DNA for the CDR3: TGCGCCAGCAGTGAGTCGGGACTAGCGGGTTCCTACAATGAGCAGTTCTTC. Protein: CASSESGLAGSYNEQFF.

The CDR3 DNA follows: TGTGCCAGCAGTCCTCCTAGCGGGATCAAACAAGAGACCCAGTACTTC. Translation gives CASSPPSGIKQETQYF. This chain uses TRBV28 with TRBJ2-5; TRBD2 agrees at 9 bases. Germline-derived CDR1 and CDR2 are MDHEN and SYDVKM. This CDR3 has 16 residues. Trimming at V came to 5 bases and at J to 2 bases, leaving 9 bases not matched to a gene.

The V call is TRBV7-9, the J call TRBJ1-1; 9 nucleotides line up with TRBD1. V trimming: 7 bases; J trimming: 1 base; junction bases outside the gene matches: 4. This CDR3 has 14 amino acids. Germline V gene lookup returns CDR1 SEHNR and CDR2 FQNEAQ (reference sequence). DNA for the CDR3: TGTGCCAGCATCACAGGGGGCGCGAACACTGAAGCTTTCTTT. It encodes CASITGGANTEAFF.

This chain links TRBV20-1 with TRBJ1-1, with TRBD1 as a possible D gene (5 bases). This CDR3 region has 14 residues. V was trimmed by 2 bases and J by 4 bases, leaving 14 bases between them. Germline-derived CDR1 and CDR2 are DFQATT and SNEGSKA (reference sequence). Written as DNA, the CDR3 is TGCAGTGCTAGAAATCAGGTTCAGGGCACTGAAGCTTTCTTT. Amino acids: CSARNQVQGTEAFF.

This chain connects TRBV30 to TRBJ1-5, with D maybe TRBD1 (5 bases). The germline CDR1 and CDR2 sequences are GTSNPN and SVGIG (reference sequence). The CDR3 has 13 residues. The CDR3 loop is CATSRDSNQPQHF. The CDR3 nucleotides are TGTGCTACGTCCCGGGACTCCAATCAGCCCCAGCATTTT.

The chain carries TRBV27 and TRBJ2-7; tentatively, D is TRBD2 (5 bases). From germline, CDR1 is MNHEY and CDR2 SMNVEV (reference sequence). The CDR3 extends over 16 amino acids. With 3 bases removed from V and 0 bases from J, the gap between germline ends came to 15 bases. The CDR3 loop is CASSFIFRGSSYEQYF. In DNA form, the CDR3 reads TGTGCCAGCAGTTTTATCTTTCGGGGATCCTCCTACGAGCAGTACTTC.

This clonotype was picked up a small number of times. This rearrangement joins TRBV20-1 to TRBJ2-3; 8 bases are shared with TRBD1. The CDR3 contains 14 residues. In germline, CDR1 is DFQATT, CDR2 SNEGSKA (reference sequence). Germline trimming cut 5 bases from V and 1 base from J; bases unmatched to any gene: 5. The DNA for the CDR3 is TGCAGTGCTGGACAGGGTGGCGGCACAGATACGCAGTATTTT. The encoded protein is CSAGQGGGTDTQYF.

This chain uses TRBV19 with TRBJ2-5, with a weak D call TRBD2 (6 bases). The germline V gene has CDR1 LNHDA and CDR2 SQIVND (reference sequence). The CDR3 runs 12 residues. V was pared by 10 bases and J by 5 bases, with 14 bases between. CDR3 DNA: TGTGCCACCTCAAGCGGAGGGGAGACCCAGTACTTC. Translation: CATSSGGETQYF.

The CDR3 DNA sequence: TGTGCCAGCAGCTTATTGGGCGGGAGTGCTTCGTCCTACGAGCAGTACTTC. Translated, it gives CASSLLGGSASSYEQYF. The V and J genes are TRBV7-2 and TRBJ2-7, with 7 bases fitting TRBD2. The CDR3 length is 17 residues. J was trimmed by 1 base and V by 2 bases; bases with no gene match: 11. Germline-derived CDR1 and CDR2 are SGHTA and FQGNSA. Full variable domain (missing parts from reference TRBV7-2 and TRBJ2-7): GAGVSQSPSNKVTEKGKDVELRCDPISGHTALYWYRQSLGQGLEFLIYFQGNSAPDKSGLPSDRFSAERTGGSVSTLTIQRTQQEDSAVYLCASSLLGGSASSYEQYFGPGTRLTVT.